The rows below give T cell receptor beta chains drawn from one sample of a study of identical twins. TCRdb passed the 5' RACE reads through MiXCR, listing each CDR3 protein once. Of approximately 260,000 distinct CDR3 sequences listed, 6.5% to 9.5% are singletons. In addition, the sample was reused for a study of yellow fever vaccine responses in identical twins.

Material: CD8+ T cells sorted from blood. The source of these receptors is a young woman in good health. Both conserved end residues are part of each CDR3. The D gene is left open where the match is weak. Clone size is not always given. Where it is, it says once, few, many or a class for expanded clones.

>NA|TRBV7-9|TRBJ2-4|NA
CASSPPTELAKNIQYF
TGTGCCAGCAGCCCTCCGACAGAACTAGCCAAAAACATTCAGTACTTC
>once|TRBV19|TRBJ2-4|NA
CASSIAARGDIQYF
TGTGCCAGTAGTATAGCAGCCAGGGGGGACATTCAGTACTTC
>few|TRBV12-3/TRBV12-4|TRBJ1-2|NA
CASIHTWGDGYTF
TGTGCCAGCATTCACACCTGGGGAGATGGCTACACCTTC
>few|TRBV27|TRBJ2-7|NA
CASSSPHDEQYF
TGTGCCAGCAGTTCCCCCCACGACGAGCAGTACTTC
>few|TRBV28|TRBJ2-1|NA
CASSFGEGSSYNEQFF
TGTGCCAGCAGTTTCGGCGAGGGGTCCTCCTACAATGAGCAGTTCTTC
>few|TRBV5-6|TRBJ1-5|TRBD1
CASSLVGQQNQPQHF
TGTGCCAGCAGCTTGGTGGGACAGCAAAATCAGCCCCAGCATTTT
>many|TRBV29-1|TRBJ2-5|NA
CSARQGGSRETQYF
TGCAGCGCACGTCAGGGGGGGAGTAGGGAGACCCAGTACTTC
>few|TRBV10-1|TRBJ2-3|NA
CASSERQFPDTQYF
TGCGCCAGCAGTGAGCGGCAGTTCCCAGATACGCAGTATTTT
>many|TRBV4-1|TRBJ2-7|NA
CASSQAGVGSSYEQYF
TGCGCCAGCAGCCAAGCAGGGGTGGGGAGCTCCTACGAGCAGTACTTC
>many|TRBV7-9|TRBJ2-7|TRBD1
CASSRQGFYEQYF
TGTGCCAGCAGCCGACAGGGGTTTTACGAGCAGTACTTC
>NA|TRBV11-2|TRBJ2-7|TRBD2
CASSLGWGGLEQYF
TGTGCCAGCAGCTTAGGGTGGGGGGGTCTGGAGCAGTACTTC
>NA|TRBV27|TRBJ2-5|NA
CASSLNSYQETQYF
TGTGCCAGCAGTTTAAACAGCTACCAAGAGACCCAGTACTTC
>NA|TRBV10-3|TRBJ2-7|NA
CAISEEFDWAGWYF
TGTGCCATCAGTGAAGAGTTTGATTGGGCAGGGTGGTACTTC
>few|TRBV18|TRBJ2-2|NA
CASSSPRDTGELFF
TGTGCCAGCTCGTCACCTAGAGACACCGGGGAGCTGTTTTTT
>few|TRBV7-9|TRBJ2-5|NA
CASITGGGDETQYF
TGTGCCAGCATCACGGGTGGAGGGGATGAGACCCAGTACTTC
>few|TRBV20-1|TRBJ2-7|TRBD2
CSARPPAGGPSYEQYF
TGCAGTGCTAGACCGCCTGCGGGAGGGCCTTCTTACGAGCAGTACTTC
>few|TRBV20-1|TRBJ1-1|NA
CSAGNTEAFF
TGCAGTGCTGGGAACACTGAAGCTTTCTTT
>few|TRBV7-9|TRBJ1-1|NA
CASSFTGVGNTEAFF
TGTGCCAGCAGCTTCACGGGGGTAGGGAACACTGAAGCTTTCTTT
>many|TRBV29-1|TRBJ2-1|TRBD2
CSVEARRESPFF
TGCAGCGTTGAAGCTCGGCGGGAGTCCCCGTTCTTC
>many|TRBV25-1|TRBJ2-7|NA
CASSDSGGFSYEQYF
TGTGCCAGCAGTGATTCTGGGGGCTTCTCCTACGAGCAGTACTTC
>few|TRBV28|TRBJ1-1|NA
CASGNLGDTEAFF
TGTGCCAGCGGAAACCTGGGGGACACTGAAGCTTTCTTT
>many|TRBV18|TRBJ2-1|TRBD2
CASSPPRAGDLGNEQFF
TGTGCCAGCTCACCACCTAGAGCGGGGGACCTGGGGAATGAGCAGTTCTTC
>few|TRBV9|TRBJ2-6|NA
CASRDPRGGIISGANVLTF
TGTGCCAGCAGGGACCCCAGAGGGGGTATAATCTCTGGGGCCAACGTCCTGACTTTC
>few|TRBV7-9|TRBJ2-2|NA
CASSTKVSNTGELFF
TGTGCCAGCAGCACCAAGGTCTCGAACACCGGGGAGCTGTTTTTT
>few|TRBV7-2|TRBJ2-2|NA
CASSPWTANTGELFF
TGTGCCAGCAGCCCCTGGACAGCGAACACCGGGGAGCTGTTTTTT
>many|TRBV6-1|TRBJ2-2|TRBD1
CASSPDRGRINTGELFF
TGTGCCAGCAGTCCGGACAGGGGGAGAATTAACACCGGGGAGCTGTTTTTT
>many|TRBV28|TRBJ2-2|NA
CASSLTRNTGELFF
TGTGCCAGCAGTTTGACTAGGAACACCGGGGAGCTGTTTTTT
>NA|TRBV12-3/TRBV12-4|TRBJ2-3|TRBD2
CARSFGLAGPPGTDTQYF
TGTGCCCGCAGTTTCGGTCTAGCGGGTCCCCCTGGCACAGATACGCAGTATTTT
>few|TRBV15|TRBJ2-7|TRBD2
CATSRGLAGENYEQYF
TGTGCCACCAGCAGAGGCCTAGCGGGGGAAAACTACGAGCAGTACTTC
>many|TRBV7-3|TRBJ2-3|TRBD1
CASRPGQGVDTQYF
TGTGCCAGCAGACCCGGACAGGGGGTAGATACGCAGTATTTT
>NA|TRBV28|TRBJ1-6|NA
CASGRGLSSPLHF
TGTGCCAGTGGGCGGGGATTGAGTTCACCCCTCCACTTT
>few|TRBV28|TRBJ2-5|TRBD2
CASSLGGGGQKETQYF
TGTGCCAGCAGTTTAGGCGGGGGGGGACAGAAAGAGACCCAGTACTTC
>few|TRBV7-8|TRBJ2-2|NA
CASSLGHGELFF
TGTGCCAGCAGCTTAGGACACGGGGAGCTGTTTTTT
>NA|TRBV5-1|TRBJ1-4|TRBD1
CASSPPGQGAVWEKLFF
TGCGCCAGCAGCCCCCCGGGACAGGGTGCGGTATGGGAAAAACTGTTTTTT
>few|TRBV5-6|TRBJ2-1|NA
CASSLSIVSEGTFF
TGTGCCAGCAGCTTATCAATAGTTTCGGAGGGTACTTTCTTC
>NA|TRBV5-1|TRBJ2-5|NA
CASSLGPGLETQYF
TGCGCCAGCAGCTTGGGGCCGGGCTTAGAGACCCAGTACTTC
>NA|TRBV6-5|TRBJ2-5|NA
CASSFKIDIQETQYF
TGTGCCAGCAGTTTCAAAATCGACATTCAAGAGACCCAGTACTTC
>few|TRBV20-1|TRBJ2-1|TRBD2
CSARVMLAGGPHNEQFF
TGCAGTGCTAGAGTGATGCTAGCGGGAGGGCCACACAATGAGCAGTTCTTC
>few|TRBV7-9|TRBJ2-1|NA
CASSTTPYAYNEQFF
TGTGCCAGCAGCACGACCCCGTACGCCTACAATGAGCAGTTCTTC
>NA|TRBV6-4|TRBJ2-7|NA
CATRGGVSSYEQYF
TGTGCCACCAGAGGCGGGGTAAGCTCCTACGAGCAGTACTTC
>many|TRBV27|TRBJ2-7|NA
CASSLSPTAFYEQYF
TGTGCCAGCAGTTTATCACCGACAGCTTTCTACGAGCAGTACTTC
>many|TRBV27|TRBJ2-4|NA
CASSLWGRARGIENIQYF
TGTGCCAGCAGTTTATGGGGAAGGGCGAGGGGGATCGAAAACATTCAGTACTTC
>many|TRBV29-1|TRBJ2-2|NA
CSAPTYTGELFF
TGCAGCGCCCCTACCTACACCGGGGAGCTGTTTTTT
>NA|TRBV9|TRBJ2-3|NA
CASSVYGGPTDTQYF
TGTGCCAGCAGCGTATATGGGGGGCCGACAGATACGCAGTATTTT
>many|TRBV10-3|TRBJ2-7|TRBD2
CAITGSGRGRDEQYF
TGTGCCATCACTGGTAGCGGGAGGGGTAGAGACGAGCAGTACTTC
>NA|TRBV11-2|TRBJ2-2|NA
CASSRIWAATGELFF
TGTGCCAGCAGCCGGATCTGGGCGGCCACCGGGGAGCTGTTTTTT
>NA|TRBV6-5|TRBJ2-6|TRBD1
CASSYGEGTGGAIGANVLTF
TGTGCCAGCAGTTACGGCGAAGGGACAGGGGGCGCAATCGGGGCCAACGTCCTGACTTTC
>NA|TRBV6-2/TRBV6-3|TRBJ2-7|NA
CASSLTPEGVYEQYF
TGTGCCAGCAGCCTAACCCCTGAGGGAGTCTACGAGCAGTACTTC
>many|TRBV10-1|TRBJ2-3|TRBD2
CASSESRAGVDTQYF
TGCGCCAGCAGTGAGTCGCGAGCGGGAGTAGATACGCAGTATTTT
>NA|TRBV27|TRBJ2-1|NA
CASSSLVRPFHNEQFF
TGTGCCAGCAGTTCCCTGGTGAGGCCATTCCACAATGAGCAGTTCTTC